This TCR beta chain was observed in a study of blood T cell repertoires in COVID-19. About the research overall: COVID-19 samples collected from the United States, Italy and Spain covered acute and convalescent phases.

In the source study's methods: Amplification from reference gene primers served as the basis for estimated nucleated cell counts. Clones were read by immunoSEQ multiplex PCR, and TCRdb kept only the in-frame ones, dropping some. V, J and clone size derive from that table, while D and trimming were established from the DNA sequence. The data show a few hundred thousand clones, 75% to 85% seen once. This CDR3 region has 14 residues. Trimming stripped 1 base from V and 0 bases from J, with 6 bases between. The germline gives CDR1 KGHSH, CDR2 LQKENI. Sample: peripheral blood. The chain employs TRBV18 and TRBJ1-1, with unresolved D. This clonotype was obtained from a woman aged 40 to 49 who had recovered from COVID-19. The DNA for the CDR3 is TGTGCCAGCTCACCACGGCCAATGAACACTGAAGCTTTCTTT. Translated, it gives CASSPRPMNTEAFF.